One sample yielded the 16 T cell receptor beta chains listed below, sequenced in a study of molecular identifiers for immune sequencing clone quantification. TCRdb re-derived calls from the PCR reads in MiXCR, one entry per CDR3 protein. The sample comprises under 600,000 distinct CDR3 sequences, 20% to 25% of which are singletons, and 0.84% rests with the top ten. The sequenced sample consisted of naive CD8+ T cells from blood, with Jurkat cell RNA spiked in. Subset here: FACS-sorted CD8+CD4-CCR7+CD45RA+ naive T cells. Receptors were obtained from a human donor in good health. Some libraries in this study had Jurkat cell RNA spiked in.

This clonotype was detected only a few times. CDR3: CASSPPWDTGGYTF. As DNA, the CDR3 is TGTGCCAGCAGCCCCCCCTGGGACACAGGGGGCTACACCTTC. The chain joins TRBV7-9 to TRBJ1-2; perhaps TRBD1 as D (6 bases). This CDR3 comprises 14 residues. V lost 5 bases and J 8 bases, leaving 18 bases between the germline ends. The V gene's germline CDR1 is SEHNR and CDR2 FQNEAQ (reference sequence).

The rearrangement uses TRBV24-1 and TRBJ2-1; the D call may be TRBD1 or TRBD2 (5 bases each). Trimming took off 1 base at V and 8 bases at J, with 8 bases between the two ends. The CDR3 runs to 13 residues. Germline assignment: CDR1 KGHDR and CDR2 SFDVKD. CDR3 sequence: CATSDFGGDEQFF. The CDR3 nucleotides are TGTGCCACCAGTGATTTTGGGGGAGATGAGCAGTTCTTC.

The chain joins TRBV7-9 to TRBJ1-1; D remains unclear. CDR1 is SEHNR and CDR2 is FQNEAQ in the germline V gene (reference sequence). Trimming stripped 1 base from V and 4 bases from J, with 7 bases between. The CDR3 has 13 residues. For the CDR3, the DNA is TGTGCCAGCAGCTTAGAAAGCACCACTGAAGCTTTCTTT. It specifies CASSLESTTEAFF.

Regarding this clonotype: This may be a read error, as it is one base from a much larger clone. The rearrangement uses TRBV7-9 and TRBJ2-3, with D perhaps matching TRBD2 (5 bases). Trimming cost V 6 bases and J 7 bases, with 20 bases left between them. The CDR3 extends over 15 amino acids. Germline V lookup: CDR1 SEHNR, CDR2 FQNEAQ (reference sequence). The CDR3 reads CASRGAILPPYTQYF. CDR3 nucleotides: TGTGCCAGCAGGGGAGCTATCCTTCCCCCATATACGCAGTATTTT.

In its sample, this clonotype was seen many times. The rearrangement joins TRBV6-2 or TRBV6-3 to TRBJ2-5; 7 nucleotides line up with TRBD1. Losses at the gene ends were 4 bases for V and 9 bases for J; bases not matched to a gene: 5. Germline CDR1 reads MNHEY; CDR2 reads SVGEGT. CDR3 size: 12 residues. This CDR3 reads CASSFTGVPQYF. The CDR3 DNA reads TGTGCCAGCAGTTTTACAGGGGTTCCCCAGTACTTC.

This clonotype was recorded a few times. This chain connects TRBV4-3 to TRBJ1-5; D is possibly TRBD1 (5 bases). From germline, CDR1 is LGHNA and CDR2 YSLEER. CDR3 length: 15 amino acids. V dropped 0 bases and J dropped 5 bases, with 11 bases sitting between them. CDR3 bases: TGCGCCAGCAGCCAAGACAGGGATGGTTATCAGCCCCAGCATTTT. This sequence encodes CASSQDRDGYQPQHF.

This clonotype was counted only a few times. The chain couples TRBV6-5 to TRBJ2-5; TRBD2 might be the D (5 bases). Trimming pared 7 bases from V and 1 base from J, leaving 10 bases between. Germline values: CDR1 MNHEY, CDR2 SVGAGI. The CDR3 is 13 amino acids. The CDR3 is CASTAGIQETQYF. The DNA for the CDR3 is TGTGCCAGCACCGCCGGGATCCAAGAGACCCAGTACTTC.

The CDR3 sequence: CASSLGVGVAGAYEQYF. CDR3 DNA sequence: TGTGCCAGCAGTTTAGGCGTGGGGGTAGCGGGGGCCTACGAGCAGTACTTC. The V and J genes are TRBV12-3 or TRBV12-4 and TRBJ2-7, with 9 positions matching TRBD2. The ends lost 1 base at V and 2 bases at J; junction bases unmatched: 9. The length of the CDR3 is 17 residues.

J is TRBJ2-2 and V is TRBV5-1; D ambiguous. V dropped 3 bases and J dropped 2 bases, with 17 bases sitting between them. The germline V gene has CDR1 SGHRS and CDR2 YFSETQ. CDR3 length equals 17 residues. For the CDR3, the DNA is TGCGCCAGCAGCTGGAGCCACAAAGTTACTAACACCGGGGAGCTGTTTTTT. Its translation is CASSWSHKVTNTGELFF.

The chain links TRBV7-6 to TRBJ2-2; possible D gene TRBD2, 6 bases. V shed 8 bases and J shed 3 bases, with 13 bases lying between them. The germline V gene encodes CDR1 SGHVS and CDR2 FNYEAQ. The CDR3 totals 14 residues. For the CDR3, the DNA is TGTGCCAGCCGCGGGACTCTAGACACCGGGGAGCTGTTTTTT. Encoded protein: CASRGTLDTGELFF.

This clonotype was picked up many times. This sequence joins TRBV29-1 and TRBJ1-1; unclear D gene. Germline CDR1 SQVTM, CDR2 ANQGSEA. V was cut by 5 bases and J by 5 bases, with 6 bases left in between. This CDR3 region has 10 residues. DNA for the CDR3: TGCAGCGTTCAGCCGACTGAAGCTTTCTTT. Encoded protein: CSVQPTEAFF. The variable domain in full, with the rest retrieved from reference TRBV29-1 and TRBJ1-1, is SAVISQKPSRDICQRGTSLTIQCQVDSQVTMMFWYRQQPGQSLTLIATANQGSEATYESGFVIDKFPISRPNLTFSTLTVSNMSPEDSSIYLCSVQPTEAFFGQGTRLTVV.

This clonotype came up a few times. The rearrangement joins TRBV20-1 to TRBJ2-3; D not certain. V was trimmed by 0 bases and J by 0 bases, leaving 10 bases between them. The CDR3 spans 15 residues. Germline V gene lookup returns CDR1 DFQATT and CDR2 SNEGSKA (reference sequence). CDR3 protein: CSARELWVSTDTQYF. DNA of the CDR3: TGCAGTGCTAGAGAGTTGTGGGTTAGCACAGATACGCAGTATTTT.

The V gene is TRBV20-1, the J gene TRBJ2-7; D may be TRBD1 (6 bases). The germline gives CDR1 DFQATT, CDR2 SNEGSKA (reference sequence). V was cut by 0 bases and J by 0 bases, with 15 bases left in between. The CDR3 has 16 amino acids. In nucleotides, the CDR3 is TGCAGTGCTAGAGATACTATAACAGGGCTCTCCTACGAGCAGTACTTC. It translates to CSARDTITGLSYEQYF.

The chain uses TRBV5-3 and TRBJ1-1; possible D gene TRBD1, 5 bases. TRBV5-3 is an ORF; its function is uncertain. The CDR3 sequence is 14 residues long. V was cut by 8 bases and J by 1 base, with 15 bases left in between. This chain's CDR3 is CASSGGRQNTEAFF. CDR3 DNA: TGTGCCAGCAGCGGGGGGAGACAGAACACTGAAGCTTTCTTT.

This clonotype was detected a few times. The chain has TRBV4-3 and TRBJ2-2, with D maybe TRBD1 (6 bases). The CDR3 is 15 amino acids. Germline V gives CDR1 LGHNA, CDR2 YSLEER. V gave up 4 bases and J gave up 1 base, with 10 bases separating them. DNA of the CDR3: TGCGCCAGCAGCCCACCGGGACAGAACACCGGGGAGCTGTTTTTT. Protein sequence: CASSPPGQNTGELFF.

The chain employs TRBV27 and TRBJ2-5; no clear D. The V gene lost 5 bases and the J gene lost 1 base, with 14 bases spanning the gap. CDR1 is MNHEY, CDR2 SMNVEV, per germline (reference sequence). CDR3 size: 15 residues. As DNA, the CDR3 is TGTGCCAGCAGTATCCTCCAGGTTCGCCAAGAGACCCAGTACTTC. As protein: CASSILQVRQETQYF.